The 5 T cell receptor beta chains reported below all come from one sample, sequenced in a study of T cells in Graves' hyperthyroidism and ophthalmopathy. RNA transcripts served as the template for amplifying TCR beta CDR3 regions. RT-PCR in the first round (using the HTBI primer set) targeted the TCR CDR3. TCRdb re-called the multiplex PCR reads with MiXCR, one entry per CDR3 protein. This table holds a few hundred thousand distinct CDR3 sequences, about 43% found once. What was sequenced was peripheral blood or thyroid tissue (not recorded which). The receptor set was obtained from a woman in her late teens or twenties with Graves' hyperthyroidism.

The chain carries TRBV25-1 and TRBJ2-7; 10 nucleotides line up with TRBD2. The germline gives CDR1 MGHDK, CDR2 SYGVNS. The CDR3 totals 16 residues. J gave up 3 bases and V 5 bases, and 10 bases lay outside the gene matches. The CDR3 coding sequence is TGTGCCAGCAGTTCGGGGGCGGCTAGCGGGAGCTACGAGCAGTACTTC. Its protein product is CASSSGAASGSYEQYF.

This clonotype was detected only a few times. The chain has TRBV7-9 and TRBJ2-5; weak D call: TRBD1 (5 bases). The CDR3 is 14 residues long. Germline loops: CDR1 SEHNR, CDR2 FQNEAQ (reference sequence). The V end was cut by 3 bases, the J end by 2 bases, with 10 bases between. The CDR3 region is CASSFRVTQETQYF. CDR3 bases: TGTGCCAGCAGCTTCAGGGTTACTCAAGAGACCCAGTACTTC.

The sample holds a few counts of this clonotype. The V call is TRBV20-1, the J call TRBJ1-5; D is ambiguous. This CDR3 comprises 15 residues. Germline assignment: CDR1 DFQATT and CDR2 SNEGSKA (reference sequence). Trimming shortened V by 0 bases and J by 5 bases, and 14 bases separated the two germline ends. The CDR3 bases are TGCAGTGCTAGAGAGGTAGGGAGTCCTGATCAGCCCCAGCATTTT. Translation: CSAREVGSPDQPQHF.

This chain joins TRBV12-3 or TRBV12-4 and TRBJ1-5; TRBD1 matches 9 bases. The CDR3 consists of 14 residues. The ends lost 5 bases at V and 3 bases at J; junction bases unmatched: 2. CDR3 DNA: TGTGCCAGCAGTGGGACAGGGTTCAATCAGCCCCAGCATTTT. As protein: CASSGTGFNQPQHF.

This clonotype was seen once. This likely comes from a read error, as the CDR3 has no conserved phenylalanine or tryptophan at its end. The DNA is omitted, as the CDR3 cannot be located on it reliably, and the CDR3 follows TCRdb's listing. The chain has TRBV9 and TRBJ2-2; the table's D call, TRBD1, was not checked against the DNA. CDR1 is SGDLS, CDR2 YYNGEE, per germline. The CDR3 length equals 10 residues, ends included. This CDR3 is CASSVAGGLD.